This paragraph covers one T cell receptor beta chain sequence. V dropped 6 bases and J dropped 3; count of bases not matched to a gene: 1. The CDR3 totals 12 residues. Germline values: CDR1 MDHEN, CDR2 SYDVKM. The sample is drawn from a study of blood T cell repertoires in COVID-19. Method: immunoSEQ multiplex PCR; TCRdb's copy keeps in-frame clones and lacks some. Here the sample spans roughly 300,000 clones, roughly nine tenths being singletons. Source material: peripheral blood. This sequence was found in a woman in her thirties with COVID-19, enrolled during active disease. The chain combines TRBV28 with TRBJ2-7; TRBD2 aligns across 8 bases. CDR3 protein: CASSGGGYEQYF. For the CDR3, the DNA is TGTGCCAGCAGCGGGGGGGGCTACGAGCAGTACTTC.